This record concerns one TCR beta chain sequence. Its antigen is unknown. Germline CDR1 is SGHAT and CDR2 is FQNNGV. The junction had 7 bases not matched to a gene; V was cut back by 5 bases and J by 0 bases. The CDR3 length is 16 residues. The data derive from a study of immune cell composition in non-small cell lung cancer. Study results and limitations: TIL tumour reactivity correlated with maximal tumour-associated clone frequency in adenocarcinoma.

Generated by immunoSEQ multiplex PCR, the TCRdb table keeps only in-frame clones and is missing some. The sample consists of thousands of clones, roughly 69% of them appearing once. The specimen was lung tumor tissue. The chain couples TRBV11-2 to TRBJ2-4, with 7 positions matching TRBD2. This receptor was taken from a human donor with non-small cell lung cancer. The CDR3 sequence: CASSPRGVSAKNIQYF. The CDR3 region has the DNA TGTGCCAGCAGCCCTCGGGGGGTGTCAGCCAAAAACATTCAGTACTTC. Using reference TRBV11-2 and TRBJ2-4 for the parts outside the CDR3, the full variable domain is EAGVAQSPRYKIIEKRQSVAFWCNPISGHATLYWYQQILGQGPKLLIQFQNNGVVDDSQLPKDRFSAERLKGVDSTLKIQPAKLEDSAVYLCASSPRGVSAKNIQYFGAGTRLSVL.